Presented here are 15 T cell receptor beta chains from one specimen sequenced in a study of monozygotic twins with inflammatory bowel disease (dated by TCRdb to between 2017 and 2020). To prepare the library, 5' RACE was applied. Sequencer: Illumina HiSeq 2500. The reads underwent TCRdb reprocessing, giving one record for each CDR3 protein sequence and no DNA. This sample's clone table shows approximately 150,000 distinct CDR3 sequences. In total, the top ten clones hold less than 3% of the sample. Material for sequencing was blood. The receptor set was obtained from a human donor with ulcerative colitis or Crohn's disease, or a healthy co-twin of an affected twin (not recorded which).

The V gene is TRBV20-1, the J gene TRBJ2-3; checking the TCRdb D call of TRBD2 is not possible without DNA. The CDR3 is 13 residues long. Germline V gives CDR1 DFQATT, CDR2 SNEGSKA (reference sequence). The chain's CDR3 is CSAKPYGFDTQYF.

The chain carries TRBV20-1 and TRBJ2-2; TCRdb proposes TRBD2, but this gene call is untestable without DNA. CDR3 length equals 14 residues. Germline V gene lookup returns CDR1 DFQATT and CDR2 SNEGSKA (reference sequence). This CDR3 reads CSASTSGETGELFF.

Here the CDR3 reads CASSLEGYGYTF. The chain joins TRBV7-9 to TRBJ1-2. This CDR3 contains 12 residues. Germline CDR1 is SEHNR and CDR2 is FQNEAQ (reference sequence). Full variable domain (rest looked up from reference TRBV7-9 and TRBJ1-2): DTGVSQNPRHKITKRGQNVTFRCDPISEHNRLYWYRQTLGQGPEFLTYFQNEAQLEKSRLLSDRFSAERPKGSFSTLEIQRTEQGDSAMYLCASSLEGYGYTFGSGTRLTVV.

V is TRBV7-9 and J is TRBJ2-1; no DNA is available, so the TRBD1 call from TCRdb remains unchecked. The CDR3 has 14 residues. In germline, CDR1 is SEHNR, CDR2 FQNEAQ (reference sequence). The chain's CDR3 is CASSSGTGYNEQFF.

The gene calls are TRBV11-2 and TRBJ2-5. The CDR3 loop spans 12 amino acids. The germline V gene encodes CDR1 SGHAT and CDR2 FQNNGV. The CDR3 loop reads CASSVGRETQYF.

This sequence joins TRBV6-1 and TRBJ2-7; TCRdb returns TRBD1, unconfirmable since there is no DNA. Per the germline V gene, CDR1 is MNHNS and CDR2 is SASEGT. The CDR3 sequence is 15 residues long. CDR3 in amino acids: CASNQGGGGGVEQYF.

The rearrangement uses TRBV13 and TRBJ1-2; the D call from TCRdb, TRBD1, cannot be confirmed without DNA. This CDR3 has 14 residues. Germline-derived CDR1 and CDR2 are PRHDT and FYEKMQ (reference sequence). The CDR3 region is CASSLSQGNYGYTF.

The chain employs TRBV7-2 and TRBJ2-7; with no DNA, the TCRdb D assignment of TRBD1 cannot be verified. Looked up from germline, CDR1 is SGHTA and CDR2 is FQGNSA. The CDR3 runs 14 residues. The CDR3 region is CASSSRDRVSEQYF.

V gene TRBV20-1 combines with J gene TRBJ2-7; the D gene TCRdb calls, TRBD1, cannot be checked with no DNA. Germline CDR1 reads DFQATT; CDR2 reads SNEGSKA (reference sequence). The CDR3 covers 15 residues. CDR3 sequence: CSATPWRGGSYEQYF.

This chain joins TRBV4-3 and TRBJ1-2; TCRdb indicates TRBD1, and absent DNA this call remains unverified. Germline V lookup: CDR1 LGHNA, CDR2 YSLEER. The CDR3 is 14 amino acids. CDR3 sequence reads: CASSQDKGRGGYTF.

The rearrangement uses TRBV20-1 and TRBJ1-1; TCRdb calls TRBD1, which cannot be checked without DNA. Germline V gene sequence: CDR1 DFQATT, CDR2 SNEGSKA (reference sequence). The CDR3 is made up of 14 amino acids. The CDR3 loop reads CSARDQGAHTEAFF.

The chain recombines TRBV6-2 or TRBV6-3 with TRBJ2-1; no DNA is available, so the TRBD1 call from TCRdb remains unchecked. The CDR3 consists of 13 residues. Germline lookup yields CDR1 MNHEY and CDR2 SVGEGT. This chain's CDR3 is CASSGTGVYEQFF.

The CDR3 region is CASSPREVYNEQFF. The rearrangement links TRBV6-2 or TRBV6-3 to TRBJ2-1; no DNA is available, so the TRBD2 call from TCRdb remains unchecked. CDR1 is MNHEY, CDR2 SVGEGT, per germline. CDR3 size: 14 residues.

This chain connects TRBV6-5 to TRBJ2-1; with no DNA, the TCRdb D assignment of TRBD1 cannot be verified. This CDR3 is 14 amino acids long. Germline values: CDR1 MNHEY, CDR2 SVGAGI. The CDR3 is CASSYPNGGNEQFF.

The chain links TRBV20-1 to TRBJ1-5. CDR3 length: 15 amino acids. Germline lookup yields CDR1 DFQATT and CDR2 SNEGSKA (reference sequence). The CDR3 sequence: CSARVDPYSNQPQHF.